This T cell receptor beta chain came from a study of a mutant IDH1 vaccine in newly diagnosed glioma. Turning to the study itself: Patients had received radiotherapy, temozolomide, or both previously, most receiving both.

Produced via immunoSEQ multiplex PCR; TCRdb's table is partial and in-frame only. The sample has roughly 45,000 clones, approximately 84% seen once; the top ten hold around 2.4%. There are a few counts of this clone. Its specificity is not known. Time point indicated: week 23, last vaccination. Each vaccine dose was 300 ug of mutant IDH1 20-mer peptide, with topical imiquimod. CDR3 size: 14 residues. Between the trimmed V and J ends, which lost 5 bases and 3 bases, there was a span of 11 bases. CDR1 MGHRA and CDR2 YSYEKL come from the germline V gene. The clonotype originates from a woman younger than 30 with glioma. Some clones in this sample may be carry-over from other donors' samples. The chain uses TRBV4-1 and TRBJ1-3; a weak D match, TRBD1 (5 bases). The starting material was PBMCs, obtained from a glioma patient whose treatment included an IDH1 peptide vaccine. The CDR3 spells CASSGRALGNTIYF. The CDR3 DNA reads as TGCGCCAGCAGCGGCAGGGCGCTTGGAAACACCATATATTTT.